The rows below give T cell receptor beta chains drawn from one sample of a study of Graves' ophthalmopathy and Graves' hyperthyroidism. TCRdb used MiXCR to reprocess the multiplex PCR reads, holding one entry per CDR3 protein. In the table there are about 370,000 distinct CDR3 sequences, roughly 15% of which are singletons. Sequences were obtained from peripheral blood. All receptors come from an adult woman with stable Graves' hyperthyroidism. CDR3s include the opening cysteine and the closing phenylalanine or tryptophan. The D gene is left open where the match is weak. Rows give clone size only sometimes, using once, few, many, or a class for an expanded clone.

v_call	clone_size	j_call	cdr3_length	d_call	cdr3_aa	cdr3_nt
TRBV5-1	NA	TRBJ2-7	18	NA	CASSSWGEEGTRTYEQYF	TGCGCCAGCAGCTCCTGGGGGGAGGAGGGTACAAGAACTTACGAGCAGTACTTC
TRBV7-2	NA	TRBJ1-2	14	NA	CASSLSALGYGYTF	TGTGCCAGCAGCTTATCTGCCCTCGGCTATGGCTACACCTTC
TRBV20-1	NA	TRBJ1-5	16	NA	CSARERGIGSNQPQHF	TGCAGTGCTAGGGAGAGGGGTATAGGGAGCAATCAGCCCCAGCATTTT
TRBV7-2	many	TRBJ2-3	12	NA	CASSLYADTQYF	TGTGCCAGCAGCTTATACGCAGATACGCAGTATTTT
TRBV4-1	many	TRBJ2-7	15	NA	CASSQGIASKGEQYF	TGCGCCAGCAGCCAAGGGATCGCGAGTAAGGGGGAGCAGTACTTC
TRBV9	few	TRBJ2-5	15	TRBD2	CASSVSGRNQETQYF	TGTGCCAGCAGCGTAAGCGGGAGGAACCAAGAGACCCAGTACTTC
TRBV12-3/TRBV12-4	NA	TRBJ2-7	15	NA	CASSQTRRVGHEQYF	TGTGCCAGCAGTCAGACTAGGAGGGTTGGGCACGAGCAGTACTTC
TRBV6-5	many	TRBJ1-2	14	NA	CASSYVGTSKGYTF	TGTGCCAGCAGTTACGTCGGGACATCGAAAGGCTACACCTTC
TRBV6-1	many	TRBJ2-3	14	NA	CASSESEFNQPQYF	TGTGCCAGCAGTGAATCGGAGTTCAATCAGCCCCAGTATTTT
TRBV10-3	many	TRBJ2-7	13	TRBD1	CAISQGESYEQYF	TGTGCCATCAGTCAGGGGGAATCCTACGAGCAGTACTTC
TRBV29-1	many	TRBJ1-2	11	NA	CSGAGPHGYTF	TGCAGCGGTGCGGGACCCCATGGCTACACCTTC
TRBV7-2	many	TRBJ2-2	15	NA	CASSLEALNTGELFF	TGTGCCAGCAGCTTAGAGGCCCTCAACACCGGGGAGCTGTTTTTT
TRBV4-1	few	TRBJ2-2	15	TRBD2	CASSQISGSPGELFF	TGCGCCAGCAGCCAAATTAGCGGGAGCCCCGGGGAGCTGTTTTTT
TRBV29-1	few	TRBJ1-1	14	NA	CSVDIGFPNTEAFF	TGCAGCGTTGATATAGGGTTCCCGAACACTGAAGCTTTCTTT
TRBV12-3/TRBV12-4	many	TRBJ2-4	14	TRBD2	CASRPTSGRNIQYF	TGTGCCAGCAGACCGACTAGCGGGAGGAACATTCAGTACTTC
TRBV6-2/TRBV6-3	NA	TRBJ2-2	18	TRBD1	CASKSGPIGTGFGGELFF	TGTGCCAGCAAGAGCGGACCTATAGGGACAGGTTTCGGCGGGGAGCTGTTTTTT
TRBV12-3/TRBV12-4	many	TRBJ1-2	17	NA	CASSLSGRGPHFYGYTF	TGTGCCAGCAGTTTAAGCGGCAGGGGACCCCACTTCTATGGCTACACCTTC
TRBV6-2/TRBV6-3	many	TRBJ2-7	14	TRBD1	CASRGRDRGYEQYF	TGTGCCAGCAGGGGCCGGGACAGGGGCTACGAGCAGTACTTC
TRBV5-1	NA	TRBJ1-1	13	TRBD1	CASSHLTGQEAFF	TGCGCCAGCAGCCATCTGACAGGGCAAGAAGCTTTCTTT
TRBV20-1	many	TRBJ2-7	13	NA	CSARGTGRNEQYF	TGCAGTGCTAGGGGGACGGGGAGGAATGAGCAGTACTTC
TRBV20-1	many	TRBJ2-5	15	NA	CGASARGWYQETQYF	TGCGGTGCTAGTGCCAGGGGCTGGTACCAAGAGACCCAGTACTTC
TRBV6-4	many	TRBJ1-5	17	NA	CASSDSTLGYSNQPQHF	TGTGCCAGCAGTGACTCCACGTTGGGATACAGCAATCAGCCCCAGCATTTT
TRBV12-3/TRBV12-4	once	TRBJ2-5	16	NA	CASSFVRALKQETQYF	TGTGCCAGCAGTTTCGTTAGGGCCCTAAAACAAGAGACCCAGTACTTC
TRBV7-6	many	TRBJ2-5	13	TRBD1	CASSTGTEETQYF	TGTGCCAGCAGCACAGGGACAGAAGAGACCCAGTACTTC
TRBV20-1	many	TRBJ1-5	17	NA	CSASASWFGGRNQPQHF	TGCAGTGCTAGTGCCAGCTGGTTCGGGGGTCGCAATCAGCCCCAGCATTTT
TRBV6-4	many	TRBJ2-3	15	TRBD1	CASSDPGQSTDTQYF	TGTGCCAGCAGTGACCCGGGACAGAGCACAGATACGCAGTATTTT
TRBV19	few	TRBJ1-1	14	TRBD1	CATQTGGARTEAFF	TGTGCCACCCAAACAGGGGGCGCAAGGACTGAAGCTTTCTTT
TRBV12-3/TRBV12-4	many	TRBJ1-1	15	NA	CASSMSGDLNTEAFF	TGTGCCAGCAGTATGAGCGGGGATTTGAACACTGAAGCTTTCTTT
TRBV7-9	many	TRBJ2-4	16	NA	CASSLAGAVAKNIQYF	TGTGCCAGCAGCTTAGCAGGGGCCGTAGCCAAAAACATTCAGTACTTC
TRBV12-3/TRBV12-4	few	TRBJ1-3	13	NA	CASANGGADTIYF	TGTGCCAGCGCCAATGGGGGGGCCGACACCATATATTTT
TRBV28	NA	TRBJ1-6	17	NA	CASSPGGRGRVNSPLHF	TGTGCCAGCAGTCCCGGGGGCAGGGGTAGAGTTAATTCACCCCTCCACTTT
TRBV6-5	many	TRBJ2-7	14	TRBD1	CASSNLDRAGEQYF	TGTGCCAGCAGCAACCTTGACAGGGCAGGCGAGCAGTACTTC
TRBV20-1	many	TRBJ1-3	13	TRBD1	CSADDRGGNTIYF	TGCAGTGCTGACGACAGGGGAGGAAACACCATATATTTT
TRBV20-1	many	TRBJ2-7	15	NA	CSAEGAGDPSYEQYF	TGCAGTGCCGAGGGAGCTGGGGACCCATCCTACGAGCAGTACTTC
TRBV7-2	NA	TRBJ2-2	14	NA	CASSLRRGPGGLFF	TGTGCCAGCAGCTTACGCAGGGGTCCCGGGGGGCTGTTTTTT
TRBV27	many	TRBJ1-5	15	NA	CASSLLAGPNQPQHF	TGTGCCAGCAGTTTATTGGCAGGGCCCAATCAGCCCCAGCATTTT